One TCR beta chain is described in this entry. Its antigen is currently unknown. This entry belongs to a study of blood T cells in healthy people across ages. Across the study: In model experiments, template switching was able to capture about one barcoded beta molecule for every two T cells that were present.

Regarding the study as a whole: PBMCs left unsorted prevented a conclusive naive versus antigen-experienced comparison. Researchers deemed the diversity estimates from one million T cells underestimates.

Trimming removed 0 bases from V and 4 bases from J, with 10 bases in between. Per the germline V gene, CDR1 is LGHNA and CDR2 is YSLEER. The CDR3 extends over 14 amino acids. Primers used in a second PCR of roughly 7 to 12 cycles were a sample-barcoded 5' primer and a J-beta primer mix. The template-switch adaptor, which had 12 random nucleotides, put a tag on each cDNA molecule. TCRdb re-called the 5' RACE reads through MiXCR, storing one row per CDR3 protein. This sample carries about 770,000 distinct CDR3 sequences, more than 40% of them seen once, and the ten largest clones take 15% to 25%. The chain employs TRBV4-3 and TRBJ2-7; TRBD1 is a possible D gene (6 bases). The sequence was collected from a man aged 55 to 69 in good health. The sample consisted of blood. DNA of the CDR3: TGCGCCAGCAGCCAAGACTTTCAGGGGTACGAGCAGTACTTC. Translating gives CASSQDFQGYEQYF.